The 5 T cell receptor beta chains in this list originate from one sample, sequenced in a study of post-analysis software for immune sequencing data. Study outcomes and limitations: When patients were compared with controls, about 5 TRBV segments were more frequent, TRBV5-6, TRBV5-1 and TRBV20-1 among them.

These receptors have no identified antigens. cDNA libraries for TCR beta contained unique molecular identifiers. TCRdb processed the PCR reads anew with MiXCR; each CDR3 protein has one entry. This table holds 380,000 or so distinct CDR3 sequences, approximately 38% found once. Sequenced material: blood. The receptors were sampled from a girl aged 10 to 17 with multiple sclerosis.

This chain connects TRBV27 to TRBJ2-5, with D possibly TRBD1 on 6 matching bases. The CDR3 contains 15 residues. The V gene lost 6 bases and the J gene lost 0 bases, with 14 bases spanning the gap. Germline V CDR1 and CDR2: MNHEY, SMNVEV (reference sequence). CDR3 nucleotides: TGTGCCAGCAGCGTAGATGCAGGGGACCAAGAGACCCAGTACTTC. It is translated as CASSVDAGDQETQYF.

V gene TRBV11-1 combines with J gene TRBJ2-1; D might be TRBD2 (5 bases). This CDR3 is 15 amino acids long. CDR1 is SGHAT, CDR2 FQDESV, per germline (reference sequence). V gave up 5 bases and J gave up 5 bases, with 16 bases separating them. CDR3 bases: TGTGCCAGCAGCAAGAGCGGCTCTTTTCACAATGAGCAGTTCTTC. It encodes CASSKSGSFHNEQFF.

At least ten counts were recorded for this clonotype. The J gene is TRBJ2-7, the V gene TRBV7-3; D gene unclear. Germline CDR1 SGHTA, CDR2 FQGTGA. Trimming removed 2 bases at V and 3 bases at J, with 8 bases between. The length of the CDR3 is 13 residues. The CDR3 sequence: CASSLDAGYEQYF. DNA of the CDR3: TGTGCCAGCAGCTTAGATGCAGGCTACGAGCAGTACTTC.

The rearrangement uses TRBV20-1 and TRBJ2-7, with D unresolved. The J call is in doubt because the DNA end fits TRBJ2-5 better. Germline lookup yields CDR1 DFQATT and CDR2 SNEGSKA (reference sequence). This CDR3 spans 11 amino acids. CDR3: CSASDQETQYF. The CDR3 DNA reads TGCAGTGCTAGCGACCAAGAGACCCAGTACTTC.

This clonotype was detected only a few times. This sequence joins TRBV7-8 and TRBJ2-1, with D perhaps TRBD2 (6 bases). V was cut by 5 bases and J by 9 bases, with 14 bases left in between. From germline, CDR1 is SGHVS and CDR2 FQNEAQ. This CDR3 spans 13 amino acids. CDR3 bases: TGTGCCAGCAGCCAAAAACTAGCCAGTGAGCAGTTCTTC. Translating it yields CASSQKLASEQFF.